This T cell receptor beta chain was recorded in a study of persistence of HIV-infected CD4 T cells (dated by TCRdb to the early 2020s). For the wider study: CMV- and HIV-1 Gag-responding CD4+ T cells were isolated from ART-treated individuals so that antigen-driven clonal expansion of HIV-1-infected cells could be examined. Peripheral blood samples of up to about 180 mL were obtained at multiple time points, with the exception of a couple of participants, for whom leukapheresis was performed at a single time point. TCRbeta sequencing assessed the clonality of all cells in each sorted population, while proviral sequencing assessed the clonality of infected cells. In the cross-participant TCR cluster analysis, fewer than ten participants were included for CMV and about 7 participants were included for Gag. The median time participants had been on suppressive ART was under 10 years.

The paper as a whole reports these results and caveats: TCR oligoclonality correlated with proviral oligoclonality within the same sorted populations. TCRbeta richness in CMV- and Gag-responding cells was significantly lower than in anti-CD3/anti-CD28-responding cells; CMV-responding cells had higher oligoclonality than CD3/CD28-stimulated and Gag-responding cells. Degenerate expanded CDR3beta sequences were enriched in antigen-responding cells, suggesting convergent selection of CD4+ responses to CMV and Gag. Only a small number of individuals took part in the study, and the range of antigens tested was limited. Bulk TCR analyses could not be limited to the rare CMV-responding cells that actually contained HIV-1 proviruses.

What this sample's treatment or condition label stands for: suppressive antiretroviral therapy. A pool of overlapping HIV-1 Gag 15-mer peptides, at around 1 ug per peptide per mL, was used to stimulate the cells. Memory populations depleted of antigen-responding cells were obtained by sorting nonresponding CD40L-negative CD69-negative CD45RO-high memory CD4+ T cells. Participants were HIV-1-infected adults who started suppressive ART during chronic infection. For at least 4 years, participants had undetectable plasma HIV-1 RNA, below 50 copies/mL. To be included, participants needed a CD4+ T cell count above 400 cells/uL and a positive CMV serology. Before stimulation, PBMCs were isolated using density centrifugation and then depleted of CD8+ T cells. For approximately 20 hours, the CD8-depleted PBMCs were stimulated with anti-CD28/CD49d costimulation, a CD40-blocking antibody, and enfuvirtide to prevent new infections. Sorting was done on either a Beckman Coulter MoFlo Legacy or an XDP sorter, and propidium iodide was used to exclude dead cells. For samples with more than one million cells, genomic DNA was extracted with the QIAamp DNA Mini Kit, and for all other samples the Quick-DNA Microprep Kit was used.

This clone was counted only a few times. Its cognate antigen has yet to be identified. There are no base qualities to consult, and no much larger clone falls within one base. Germline trimming: 5 bases from V, 7 bases from J; junction bases outside gene matches: 8. CDR1 SGHTS and CDR2 YDEGEE were looked up in the germline V gene. Including cysteine and phenylalanine, the CDR3 has 14 amino acids. This entry keeps only the CDR3 DNA: 42 bases, framed from base 1. The immunoSEQ hsTCRB assay version 4, run in survey mode, was used to sequence TCRbeta repertoires from genomic DNA. For TCRbeta sequencing, genomic DNA was diluted to around 11 ng/uL, with up to 1 ug used per sample. From the authors' description of their analysis: TCRbeta data were analyzed in ImmunoSeq Analyzer 3.0, with diversity computed on productive nucleotide rearrangements. Using the Immunarch R package, the improved Chao index served to estimate lower-bound TCR diversity and the Gini coefficient served to estimate clonality. Nucleotide rearrangements that differed but encoded the same CDR3beta amino acid sequence were counted as separate clonotypes. TCRbeta sequences significantly enriched in antigen-responding cells relative to anti-CD3/anti-CD28-activated cells were identified by differential abundance analysis. GLIPH2 clustered TCRs by predicted peptide-MHC specificity, both within individual participants and across merged participant data sets. This is the immuneACCESS table as TCRdb keeps it, with only in-frame sequences that have V and J called. A part of the clones is gone; compared with another copy, unresolved V genes explain less than half, and the rest is unexplained. For V, J and clone size, that table is used; D and trimming come from the DNA. In this sample the table shows just under 65,000 clones, 65% to 75% of which occur a single time. Together, the top ten hold under 2% of the sample.

The chain was built from TRBV5-8 and TRBJ2-7, with 11 central nucleotides matching TRBD1. The origin of this receptor is an adult man with HIV who was CMV-seropositive. The sequencing used CD4+ T cells sorted from PBMCs after approximately 20-hour stimulation, collected from a patient who received antiretroviral therapy. The intended sense of this specimen's cell subset or site label: CD40L-CD69- CD45RO-high memory CD4 T cells not responding to Gag peptides. For the CDR3, the sequence is CASRRGQGGSEQYF. Here is the DNA: TGTGCCAGCAGACGGGGACAGGGGGGCTCGGAGCAGTACTTC.